Reported below is one TCR beta chain. The sample originates from a study of blood T cell repertoires in COVID-19. Overall study: Both acute and convalescent COVID-19 samples were obtained from the United States, Italy and Spain. PBMCs, B-cell-depleted T cells, or T cells were the source of the cDNA or gDNA that made up the material.

Original data processing: Reference gene primer amplification in the assay estimated nucleated cell counts. Sequencing used immunoSEQ multiplex PCR; TCRdb keeps in-frame clones, though not all of them. The DNA gave D and trimming, while V, J and clone size come from that table. The sample has about 230,000 clones; roughly 88% are singletons. There are 13 residues in the CDR3. Trimming shortened V by 3 bases and J by 4 bases, and 10 bases separated the two germline ends. The germline gives CDR1 LGHDT, CDR2 YNNKEL (reference sequence). The chain couples TRBV3-1 (or the pseudogene TRBV3-2) to TRBJ2-7; D perhaps matches TRBD2 (6 bases). Sequencing was done on a sample of peripheral blood. This receptor was taken from a man aged 40-55 years with acute or convalescent COVID-19. The CDR3 nucleotides are TGTGCCAGCAGCCACCCCGCGGGATACGAGCAGTACTTC. Amino acid sequence: CASSHPAGYEQYF.